This T cell receptor (beta chain) was observed in a study of shared clonotypes between healthy human individuals. The CDR3 contains 15 residues. Germline lookup yields CDR1 SEHNR and CDR2 FQNEAQ (reference sequence). Unmatched junction bases numbered 4, after V lost 5 bases and J lost 0 bases. CD45RO-negative, CCR7-selected cells formed the naive CD8 fraction, which excluded terminally differentiated effector memory CD45RA+ cells. TCRdb's table, derived via immunoSEQ multiplex PCR, lists solely in-frame clones and lacks some. In the table there are about 2.1 million clones, 80% to 95% of which are singletons.

The sample was naive CD8+ T cells from PBMCs. The TCR comes from a man younger than 30 in good health. Some clones in this sample may be carry-over from other donors' samples. The chain recombines TRBV7-9 with TRBJ2-3; 8 bases are a match to TRBD1. The CDR3 coding sequence is TGTGCCAGCAGCCAAGGACAGGGAAGCACAGATACGCAGTATTTT. Amino acids: CASSQGQGSTDTQYF.